Below, one T cell receptor (beta chain) is given with its context. TCR beta sequences were obtained from blood CD8+ and CD4+ T cells. TEMRA cells were enriched by FACS, and CD4+ and CD8+ T cells were negatively isolated. An amount of RNA that ranged from roughly 0.45 to 1 ug was reverse transcribed with random hexamers. Multiplex PCR with immunoSEQ amplified the TCR beta CDR3 across 54 Vbeta and 13 Jbeta. In TCRdb, the immunoSEQ multiplex PCR reads were re-called with MiXCR into one record per CDR3 protein. The data hold approximately 110,000 distinct CDR3 sequences, with 93% observed a single time. The CDR3 totals 17 residues. V was clipped by 3 bases and J by 0 bases, with 17 bases between them. The germline V gene has CDR1 SGHRS and CDR2 YFSETQ. The data originate from a study of CD8 T cells in Susac syndrome.

The TCR sequence derives from a human donor with multiple sclerosis. The sequencing input was CD8+ T cells from PBMCs. V is TRBV5-1 and J is TRBJ2-3; D not resolved. CDR3 DNA: TGCGCCAGCAGCTCGCGCGTCCGCGGTTTCAGCACAGATACGCAGTATTTT. Protein: CASSSRVRGFSTDTQYF.